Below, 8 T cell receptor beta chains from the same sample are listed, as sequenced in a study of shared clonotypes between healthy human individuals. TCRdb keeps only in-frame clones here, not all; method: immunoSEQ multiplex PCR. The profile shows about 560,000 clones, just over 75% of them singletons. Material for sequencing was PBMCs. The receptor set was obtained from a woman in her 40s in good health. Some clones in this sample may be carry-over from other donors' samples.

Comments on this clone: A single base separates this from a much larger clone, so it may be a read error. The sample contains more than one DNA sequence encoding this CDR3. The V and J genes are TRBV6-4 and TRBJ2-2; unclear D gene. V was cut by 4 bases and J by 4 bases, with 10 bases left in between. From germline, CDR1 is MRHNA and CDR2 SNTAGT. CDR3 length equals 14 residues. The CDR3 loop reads CASSAPGSTGELFF. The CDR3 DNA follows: TGTGCCAGCAGTGCCCCTGGATCCACCGGGGAGCTGTTTTTT.

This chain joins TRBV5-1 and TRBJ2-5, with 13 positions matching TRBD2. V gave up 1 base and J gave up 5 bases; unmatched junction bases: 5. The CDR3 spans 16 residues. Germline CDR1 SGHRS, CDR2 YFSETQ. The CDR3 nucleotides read TGCGCCAGCAGCTTGTCACTAGCGGGAGGGGTGGAGACCCAGTACTTC. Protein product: CASSLSLAGGVETQYF.

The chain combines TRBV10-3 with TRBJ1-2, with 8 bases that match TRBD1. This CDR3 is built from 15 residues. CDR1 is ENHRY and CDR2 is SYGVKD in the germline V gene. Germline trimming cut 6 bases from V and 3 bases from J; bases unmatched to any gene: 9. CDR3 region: CAISAGTGLHYGYTF. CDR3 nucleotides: TGTGCCATCAGCGCCGGGACAGGCCTACACTATGGCTACACCTTC.

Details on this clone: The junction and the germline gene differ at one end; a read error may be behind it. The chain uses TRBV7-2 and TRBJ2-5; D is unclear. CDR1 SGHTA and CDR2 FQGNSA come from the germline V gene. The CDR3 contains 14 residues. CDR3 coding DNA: TGTGCCAGCAGCTTAGCAGGGAATCAAGGGACCCAGTACTTC. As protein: CASSLAGNQGTQYF.

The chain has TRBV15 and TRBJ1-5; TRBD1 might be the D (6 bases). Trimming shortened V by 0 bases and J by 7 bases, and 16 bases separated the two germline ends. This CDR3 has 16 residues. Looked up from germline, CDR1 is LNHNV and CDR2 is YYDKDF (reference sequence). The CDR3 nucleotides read TGTGCCACCAGCAGAGATAAGGTGGGGGGCCGGCAGCCCCAGCATTTT. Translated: CATSRDKVGGRQPQHF.

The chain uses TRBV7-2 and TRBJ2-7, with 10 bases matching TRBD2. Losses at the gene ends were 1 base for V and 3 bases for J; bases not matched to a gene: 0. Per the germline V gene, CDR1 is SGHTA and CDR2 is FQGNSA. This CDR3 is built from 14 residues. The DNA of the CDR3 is TGTGCCAGCAGCTTAGGACTAGCGGGCTACGAGCAGTACTTC. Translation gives CASSLGLAGYEQYF.

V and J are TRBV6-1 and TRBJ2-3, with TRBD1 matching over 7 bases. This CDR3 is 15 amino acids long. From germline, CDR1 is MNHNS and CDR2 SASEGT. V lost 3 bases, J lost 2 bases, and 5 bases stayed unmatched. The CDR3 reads CASSDPGQHTDTQYF. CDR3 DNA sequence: TGTGCCAGCAGTGATCCGGGACAGCACACAGATACGCAGTATTTT.

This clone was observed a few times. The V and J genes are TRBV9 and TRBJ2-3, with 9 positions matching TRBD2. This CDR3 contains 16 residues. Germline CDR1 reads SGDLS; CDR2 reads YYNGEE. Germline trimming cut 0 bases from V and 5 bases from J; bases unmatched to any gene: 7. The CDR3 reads CASSVAGAGGLDTQYF. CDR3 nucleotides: TGTGCCAGCAGCGTAGCGGGAGCGGGAGGTTTAGATACGCAGTATTTT. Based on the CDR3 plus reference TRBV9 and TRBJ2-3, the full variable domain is DSGVTQTPKHLITATGQRVTLRCSPRSGDLSVYWYQQSLDQGLQFLIQYYNGEERAKGNILERFSAQQFPDLHSELNLSSLELGDSALYFCASSVAGAGGLDTQYFGPGTRLTVL.